The source of this T cell receptor (beta chain) is a study of a mutant IDH1 vaccine in newly diagnosed glioma. Study context: Once 4-6 weeks had passed after radiotherapy alone, vaccination started, or it started with temozolomide cycles. Every participant had undergone radiotherapy, temozolomide, or both before, and most underwent both. Findings of the study overall: Pseudoprogression appeared independent of alterations in top peripheral clonotypes.

As to time point: week 23, last vaccination. Doses consisted of 300 ug of mutant IDH1 20-mer peptide each, paired with topical imiquimod. The donor cohort comprised cases of new WHO grade 3 or 4 IDH1-mutant, ATRX-lost astrocytoma. This clone turned up a few times. The antigen remains unidentified. Looked up from germline, CDR1 is MNHEY and CDR2 is SVGAGI. The V end lost 5 bases, the J end lost 9 bases, and 16 bases lay between the germline ends. The CDR3 has 13 amino acids. TCRdb keeps only in-frame clones here, not all; method: immunoSEQ multiplex PCR. The sample lists 20,000 to 25,000 clones; roughly four fifths were seen once.

The sequenced sample was PBMCs, obtained from a glioma patient whose treatment included an IDH1 peptide vaccine. The chain carries TRBV6-5 and TRBJ1-1, with D hard to call. This clonotype originated in a man aged 25 to 40 with glioma. CDR3 in DNA: TGTGCCAGCAGTATAACACAGTTTGGTAAAGCTTTCTTT. Translation gives CASSITQFGKAFF.